Listed below are T cell receptor beta chains from one sample, sequenced in a study of cytomegalovirus exposure and HLA in healthy donors. The repertoire was sequenced with immunoSEQ multiplex PCR; TCRdb's copy has only in-frame clones and lacks some. The data show about 150,000 clones, 80% to 90% seen once. Sequencing was carried out using PBMCs. The receptors derive from a woman between 18 and 29 years old in good health and CMV-seronegative. CDR3s leave out the opening cysteine and the closing phenylalanine or tryptophan.

TRBJ2-7	TRBV7-8	ASSLALAGGPYEQY
TRBJ1-6	TRBV7-9	ASSWTGENSPLH
TRBJ1-1	TRBV10-3	AISGRDFEAF
TRBJ1-1	TRBV16	ASSPTGVGTEAF
.	TRBV7-8	ASSFGAGGNYEQY
TRBJ2-3	TRBV5-1	ASSFGQGRGDTQY
TRBJ2-4	TRBV5-1	ASSSTGAKNIQY
TRBJ1-3	TRBV5-1	ASSPEPQYSSGNTIY
TRBJ2-5	TRBV4-2	ASSRQGVLGETQY
TRBJ2-7	TRBV6-1	ATGQGKSYEQY
TRBJ1-6	TRBV2	ASTVGGGPHSSYNSPLH
TRBJ1-2	TRBV6-5	ATGRGSYGYT
TRBJ2-7	TRBV6-1	ASSEADRVVGEQY
TRBJ2-7	TRBV6-6	ASSQWDSSYEQY
TRBJ1-3	TRBV5-1	ASSWGQPSGNTIY
TRBJ2-3	TRBV29-1	SVDIDTQY